Given below is one T cell receptor beta chain in context. This record comes from a study of T-cell memory formation after mild COVID-19. TCRdb redid the calling of the 5' RACE reads with MiXCR, one entry per CDR3 protein. The profile covers around 250,000 distinct CDR3 sequences, with around 16% appearing a single time and 20% to 25% taken by the ten largest. Germline CDR1 SGDLS, CDR2 YYNGEE. This CDR3 spans 16 amino acids. J lost 2 bases, V lost 4 bases, and 7 bases had no gene match. The specimen was PBMCs or a T cell subset sorted from them (not recorded which). This clonotype originated in a man aged 18 to 35 who had mild COVID-19 (a few samples of this study predate the infection). Cell type and time point are not known. The rearrangement joins TRBV9 to TRBJ2-5; 11 nucleotides match TRBD2. The CDR3 here is CASSPSGLAEQETQYF. For the CDR3, the DNA is TGTGCCAGCAGCCCCTCGGGACTAGCGGAGCAAGAGACCCAGTACTTC.